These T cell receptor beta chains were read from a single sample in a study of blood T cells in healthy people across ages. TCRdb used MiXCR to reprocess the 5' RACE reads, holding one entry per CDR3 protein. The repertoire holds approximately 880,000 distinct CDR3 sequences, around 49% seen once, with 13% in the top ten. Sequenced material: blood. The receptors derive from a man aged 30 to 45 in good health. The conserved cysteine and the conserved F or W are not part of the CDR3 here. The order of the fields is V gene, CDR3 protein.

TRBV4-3,ASSLMAGEGYEQY
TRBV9,ASSVGGGAFNEQY
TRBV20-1,STSSGSYNEQF
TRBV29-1,SVGGDSGANVLT
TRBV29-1,SAQGRETQY
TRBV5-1,ASSPVGSVGYT
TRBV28,ASSSDGFRLGNEQF
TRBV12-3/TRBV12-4,AGGASAYEQY
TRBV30,AWGMTGPPYEQY
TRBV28,ASSRTRAGGYT
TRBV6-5,ASSYDNRGGYT
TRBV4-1,ASSQDSTEYNSPLH
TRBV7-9,ASSSELRPPTDTQY
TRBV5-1,ASSPDGSSGANVLT
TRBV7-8,ASSEQGDTPNYGYT
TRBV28,ASSSPATGVRYEQY